This T cell receptor (beta chain) is drawn from a study of radiation and T cells in renal cell carcinoma (dated by TCRdb to about 2020). Looking at the study overall: The samples were drawn from a clinical trial, where primary renal cell carcinomas were treated with 15 Gy of stereotactic body radiation therapy and then removed by nephrectomy 4 weeks afterward. In total, approximately 51 samples, comprising 26 tumors and approximately 27 peripheral blood samples, were subjected to TCR beta sequencing. Across all 50 or so samples, 4,016,671 unique CDR3 nucleotide sequences, encoding 2,658,974 unique CDR3 amino acid sequences, were identified.

TCR beta libraries were generated from genomic DNA with the immunoSEQ kit, following the manufacturer's recommendations. To prepare the libraries, a first multiplex PCR with proprietary primers was run, followed by a second PCR that added unique barcodes, and a bead cleanup was done after each round. A positive control reaction and a negative control reaction, both provided in the kit, were run with every batch of samples. The final libraries were assessed on an Agilent 4200 TapeStation D1000 ScreenTape, pooled by volume, and quantified by qPCR. Sequencing was performed on an Illumina NextSeq500 with a MidOutput 150-cycle cartridge, and 156 Read1 and 15 Index1 cycles were run with kit custom primers. The pooled library was loaded at around 1.1 pM with a roughly 20% PhiX control spike-in. The authors' pipeline ran thus. Vendor-processed data were analyzed in R, and a clonotype was defined as all T cells sharing the same CDR3 nucleotide sequence. In the clone abundance analyses, frequencies were normalized to the 10,000 most abundant clones in each sample. Before analysis, public T cell clones were removed, and these numbered fewer than five per sample on average. Tumor-enriched and baseline blood-enriched clonotypes were defined by at least a 32-fold difference in abundance between compartments. Clonotypes expanded or contracted between blood time points were identified with a beta-binomial differential abundance model. Similarity between tumor and blood repertoires was quantified using the Baroni-Urbani and Buser coefficient, and groups were compared with two-tailed Wilcoxon tests in R. TCRdb stores this immuneACCESS table with in-frame sequences only. Part of the clones is absent; in the studies checked, under half of the shortfall reflects unresolved V genes, and no reason is known for the rest. V and J calls and clone size come straight from that table; D and trimming were deduced from the DNA. The sample has 130,000 or so clones on record, around nine tenths of them singletons. The leading ten clones occupy about 12% of the sample.

Broad study findings and their caveats: No pretreatment tumor biopsies were available, so the baseline intratumoral presence of clonotypes could not be determined. An increase in top tumor clonotypes in blood was observed from baseline to 2 weeks post-radiation, followed by contraction by 4 weeks, which was taken to suggest transient expansion of tumor-resident clones. With a single-armed trial design, the study had no way to address how radiation dose or scheduling affects the TCR repertoire. Changes in the blood repertoire were not tracked past 4 weeks after treatment.

V lost 4 bases and J lost 5 bases; the stretch between them is 8 bases long. Measured from the cysteine to the phenylalanine, the CDR3 is 11 residues long. This entry keeps only the CDR3 DNA: 33 bases, framed from base 1. For CDR1 and CDR2, the germline V gene lists SQVTM and ANQGSEA. The count of this clone is one. What this receptor recognizes is not known. No much larger clone is present one base from it, and per-base qualities are unavailable. Sample time point, as interpreted from the label and publication: baseline pretreatment blood. The treatment or condition label here, explained by the study, means: 15 Gy SBRT to primary tumor, nephrectomy 4 weeks later. To track tumor-enriched clonotypes, serial peripheral blood was sampled from radiation-treated patients at baseline and at 2 weeks and 4 weeks after SBRT. Renal cell carcinoma with clear cell pathology was present in all patients. Genomic DNA for TCR sequencing was prepared using the QIAamp DNA Blood Mini Kit (Qiagen). Samples were included in the analyses only if all quality control checks were passed.

This sequence originates from a woman aged 50 to 60 with renal cell carcinoma. The chain uses TRBV29-1 and TRBJ2-5; no confident D gene assignment can be made. Sequencing was performed on blood, taken from a patient whose treatment included radiotherapy and nephrectomy. The CDR3 is CSVGTEETQYF. The DNA sequence is TGCAGCGTTGGGACCGAGGAGACCCAGTACTTC.